This is a list of T cell receptor beta chains from one sample in a study of blood T cell repertoires in COVID-19. Sequencing was performed with immunoSEQ multiplex PCR; in TCRdb, only in-frame clones are kept and a portion is missing. In the table there are approximately 270,000 clones, approximately 90% of which are singletons. Sequenced: PBMCs or T cells enriched from blood (not recorded which). The receptors were sampled from a woman younger than 45 with acute COVID-19. Both conserved end residues are part of each CDR3.

>TRBV14
CASSRQGLSDGYTF
>TRBV28
CASNGAGQPQHF
>TRBV7-9
CASSAPRFGANVLTF
>TRBV19
CASSTRDSRSYEQYF
>TRBV3-1/TRBV3-2
CASSLGGEQYF
>TRBV24-1
CATSADNEQFF
>TRBV9
CASSAGGLAGVVVYNEQFF
>TRBV7-3
CASSQGLVNEQYF
>TRBV5-1
CASSLVGGFEQFF
>TRBV4-3
CASSPSAGYNEQFF
>TRBV1
CTSSPPTFYEQYF
>TRBV11-2
CASSLSGDSPFTDTQYF
>TRBV28
CASGTRGTYEQYF
>TRBV6-5
CASSSGTGGSAFF
>TRBV24-1
CATSAREWDTDTQYF
>TRBV29-1
CSVRRSWRDRAYSGPYEQYF
>TRBV7-2
CASSLRTKRSYEQYF
>TRBV3-1/TRBV3-2
CASSPGSSGLYEQYF
>TRBV14
CASSQQGVEKLFF
>TRBV7-9
CASSSGREKLFF
>TRBV7-9
CASSAEEGRGETQYF
>TRBV28
CASTQAGLADSYNEQFF